This TCR beta chain was found in a study of blood T cell repertoires in COVID-19. Study context: Whether acute or convalescent, the COVID-19 samples came from the United States, Italy and Spain. The cDNA or gDNA used as material had been derived from T cells, B-cell-depleted T cells, or PBMCs.

Study processing details: Nucleated cell number was recorded as an estimate derived from reference gene primer amplification. Sequencing was performed with immunoSEQ multiplex PCR; in TCRdb, only in-frame clones are kept and a portion is missing. That table is the source of V, J and clone size, and D and trimming were worked out from the DNA. The sample has more than 250,000 clones; roughly 91% are singletons. The germline CDR1 and CDR2 sequences are SNHLY and FYNNEI. This CDR3 comprises 13 residues. Trimming removed 4 bases at V and 1 base at J, with 7 bases between. This receptor was identified in a man between 50 and 59 years old with active or convalescent COVID-19. The sequencing input was peripheral blood. The J gene is TRBJ1-1, the V gene TRBV2, with unresolved D. The CDR3 nucleotides read TGTGCCAGCAGTGTTCGCAGGAACACTGAAGCTTTCTTT. It is translated as CASSVRRNTEAFF.